This T cell receptor (beta chain) was identified in a study of blood T cell repertoires in COVID-19 (TCRdb year 2020). General notes on the study: Samples from collaborators originated in the United States, Italy and Spain and spanned both the acute and convalescent phases of COVID-19. Where HLA class I and class II types were available, the types were taken from metadata supplied by the sample provider, not from assay-based typing. Subjects who had been exposed to COVID-19, were actively infected with it, or had recovered from it provided the deeply sampled blood TCRbeta repertoires that made up the dataset. The sample metadata nearly always contained a de-identified subject ID, COVID-19 status, age in years and sex. The samples were drawn from two sources: the first 160 participants of the ongoing ImmuneRACE study, and 1,200 or so subjects contributed by 6 global collaborators. The prospective study material was composed of cDNA or gDNA derived from T cells, B-cell-depleted T cells, or PBMCs. A freely available public database, intended as a resource for researchers studying the immune response to SARS-CoV-2, is where the repertoires were released. Findings and caveats that apply to the study as a whole: The amount of clinical and demographic metadata varied by source and participant and was provided uncurated.

Comment on this clone: Its antigen is not yet known. No much larger clone exists at a distance of one base, and base qualities are not known.

TCRbeta CDR3 regions were amplified from genomic DNA by means of the immunoSEQ Assay, a bias-controlled multiplex PCR. As for the authors' bioinformatics: The number of nucleated cells in each sample was estimated from the amplification of reference gene primers within the assay. To quantify the absolute abundance of each unique TCRbeta CDR3 rearrangement, sequence reads were collapsed and filtered. Productive Simpson clonality was computed per sample as the square root of Simpson's diversity index over productive rearrangements. This immuneACCESS table, as held by TCRdb, lists in-frame sequences with V and J called but not all clones. Of the missing ones, under half trace to an unresolved V gene in checked studies; the others have no known cause. V, J and clone size reflect that table, while D and trimming were determined from the DNA. The sample table shows around 150,000 clones, and roughly 84% are seen once. The top ten hold roughly 2.2% of the sample.

Whole blood was collected in K2EDTA tubes by collaborating institutions according to the institutions' own protocols. For TCRbeta analysis, collaborators shipped samples in one of three forms: frozen whole blood, isolated PBMCs, or DNA extracted from either of those sample types. Reading from cysteine to phenylalanine, the CDR3 counts 17 amino acids. Of all the DNA, just the CDR3 is kept, 51 bases in frame from base 1. The V end loses 3 bases and the J end loses 0 bases, and a stretch of 16 bases separates them. The germline V gene specifies SGHRS as CDR1 and YFSETQ as CDR2. The sample consisted of peripheral blood. The sequence is built from TRBV5-1 and TRBJ1-3; TRBD1 is perhaps the D gene, given 5 matching bases. This TCR derives from a man in his 70s with acute or convalescent COVID-19. In nucleotide form, the sequence is TGCGCCAGCAGCTCCTCAGGGCTTTCAAGCTCTGGAAACACCATATATTTT. This gives the protein CASSSSGLSSSGNTIYF.